A single sample is the source of the 6 T cell receptor beta chains below, sequenced in a study of blood T cell repertoires in COVID-19. Clones were read by immunoSEQ multiplex PCR, and TCRdb kept only the in-frame ones, dropping some. The sample has about 330,000 clones; around 90% are singletons. The sample taken for sequencing was peripheral blood. The receptor source for this set is a man aged 25 to 40 with COVID-19, enrolled during active disease.

The chain is built from TRBV2 and TRBJ2-1, with 9 bases that match TRBD1. The ends lost 6 bases at V and 6 bases at J; junction bases unmatched: 6. The germline CDR1 and CDR2 sequences are SNHLY and FYNNEI. The CDR3 has 14 amino acids. In DNA form, the CDR3 reads TGTGCCAGCAGCGGACAGGGGAGGAGCAATGAGCAGTTCTTC. Translated: CASSGQGRSNEQFF.

The chain joins TRBV7-2 to TRBJ2-7, with D possibly being TRBD1 (6 bases). Germline V gene lookup returns CDR1 SGHTA and CDR2 FQGNSA. Trimming stripped 5 bases from V and 3 bases from J, with 14 bases between. This CDR3 comprises 14 residues. CDR3 loop: CASSRPGTSYEQYF. CDR3 bases: TGTGCCAGCAGCCGCCCCGGGACAAGCTACGAGCAGTACTTC.

The J gene is TRBJ1-4, the V gene TRBV10-3, with D maybe TRBD1 (5 bases). The germline CDR1 and CDR2 sequences are ENHRY and SYGVKD. The CDR3 is made up of 16 amino acids. V was trimmed by 0 bases and J by 8 bases, leaving 16 bases between them. CDR3 region: CAISESSGSGWEKLFF. The DNA of the CDR3 is TGTGCCATCAGTGAGTCATCAGGGTCGGGTTGGGAAAAACTGTTTTTT.

This clone turned up a few times. The gene calls are TRBV7-2 and TRBJ2-5; tentative D call: TRBD1 (5 bases). Trimming removed 3 bases at V and 4 bases at J, with 15 bases between. The V gene's germline CDR1 is SGHTA and CDR2 FQGNSA. This CDR3 is 15 amino acids long. Here the CDR3 reads CASSLWSGSGETQYF. DNA of the CDR3: TGTGCCAGCAGCTTGTGGTCAGGGTCGGGAGAGACCCAGTACTTC.

The J gene is TRBJ1-2, the V gene TRBV6-2 or TRBV6-3; 9 bases are a match to TRBD1. The CDR3 runs to 14 residues. The V and J ends lost 4 bases and 5 bases, in that order; junction bases with no gene match: 5. CDR1 and CDR2 from the germline V gene are MNHEY and SVGEGT. The CDR3 spells CASSSSGTGYGYTF. CDR3 DNA: TGTGCCAGCAGTTCTTCCGGGACAGGGTATGGCTACACCTTC.

The chain couples TRBV14 to TRBJ2-3; 7 bases are shared with TRBD2. Germline V gives CDR1 SGHDN, CDR2 FVKESK. There are 20 residues in the CDR3. J was trimmed by 0 bases and V by 0 bases; bases with no gene match: 15. CDR3 sequence: CASSQDRSRAGVLSTDTQYF. CDR3 sequence (DNA): TGTGCCAGCAGCCAAGACCGCAGTAGGGCGGGGGTGCTTAGCACAGATACGCAGTATTTT.